The clone carrying this T cell receptor (beta chain) showed up many times. The antigen remains unidentified. The data belong to a study of CD8 T cells in ankylosing spondylitis. Study results and caveats: Apparently characteristic of ankylosing spondylitis blood was a TCR beta motif (under ten highly homologous variants). Relatively rare in peripheral blood, disease-linked clones were also CD8+. Reportedly, disease-linked clones are significantly enriched in ankylosing spondylitis patients' matched synovial fluid.

Preparation of TCR beta libraries was done by quantitative 5'-RACE with molecular barcodes. From the 5' RACE reads, TCRdb called clonotypes with MiXCR, one entry per CDR3 protein. This table has some 220,000 distinct CDR3 sequences, roughly 8.2% appearing once. Germline-derived CDR1 and CDR2 are MNHEY and SMNVEV (reference sequence). Trimming removed 3 bases at V and 7 bases at J, with 19 bases between. This CDR3 contains 15 residues. This TCR was recovered from a female donor with ankylosing spondylitis or in good health (not recorded which). The chain has TRBV27 and TRBJ2-7, with D perhaps given as TRBD1 or TRBD2 (5 bases each). Sample: blood, either unsorted or a sorted T cell fraction (not recorded which). This CDR3 reads CASSFRNSGKGEQYF. The CDR3 DNA reads TGTGCCAGCAGTTTCCGAAACTCCGGGAAGGGGGAGCAGTACTTC.